A single sample gave rise to the 17 T cell receptor beta chains below, sequenced in a study of cytomegalovirus exposure and HLA in healthy donors. The PCR ran on 60 Vbeta and 13 Jbeta primers. Repertoires were generated with immunoSEQ multiplex PCR, while TCRdb's copy carries only in-frame clones and drops some. In the table there are around 100,000 clones, 7.6% of which are singletons. Material for sequencing was PBMCs. The source of these receptors is a middle-aged man in good health and CMV-seronegative.

Only one count was recorded for this clone. This rearrangement joins TRBV29-1 to TRBJ2-3, with TRBD2 matching over 8 bases. V was clipped by 4 bases and J by 3 bases; unmatched bases: 3. Looked up from germline, CDR1 is SQVTM and CDR2 is ANQGSEA. The CDR3 is 13 amino acids. In DNA, the CDR3 is TGCAGCGTTGTCGGGAGGGCGACAGATACGCAGTATTTT. Amino acids: CSVVGRATDTQYF.

A remark on this clone: Other DNA sequences from this sample encode an identical CDR3 as well. CDR3 sequence (DNA): TGCGCCAGCAGCTTGGAAGGGGGGGCAGGTCAGCCCCAGCATTTT. It encodes CASSLEGGAGQPQHF. This chain links TRBV5-1 with TRBJ1-5, with D perhaps TRBD1 (6 bases). The CDR3 runs to 15 residues. V lost 0 bases and J lost 6, with 13 bases in between. Germline V gene sequence: CDR1 SGHRS, CDR2 YFSETQ.

In this sample, this clone turned up a few times. V and J are TRBV27 and TRBJ1-6; D not certain. The CDR3 is 15 residues long. From germline, CDR1 is MNHEY and CDR2 SMNVEV (reference sequence). The germline V and J ends were trimmed by 0 bases and 5 bases, with 8 bases remaining between them. This chain's CDR3 is CASSLSALDNSPLHF. The CDR3 DNA reads TGTGCCAGCAGTTTATCGGCCTTGGATAATTCACCCCTCCACTTT.

The genes are TRBV7-8 and TRBJ1-2; no reliable D call. Germline V lookup: CDR1 SGHVS, CDR2 FQNEAQ. The CDR3 spans 11 residues. V was cut by 5 bases and J by 9 bases, with 10 bases left in between. The CDR3 bases are TGTGCCAGCAGCCTCGACGGGAGCTACACCTTC. As protein: CASSLDGSYTF.

This clone was seen a few times. The same CDR3 is also encoded by other DNA sequences in this sample. This chain connects TRBV27 to TRBJ1-2; TRBD1 aligns across 7 bases. Per the germline V gene, CDR1 is MNHEY and CDR2 is SMNVEV (reference sequence). The CDR3 extends over 13 amino acids. The ends lost 6 bases at V and 4 bases at J; junction bases unmatched: 5. For the CDR3, the DNA is TGTGCCAGCAGCCTCCGGGACAGCTATGGCTACACCTTC. Translating it yields CASSLRDSYGYTF.

This clone came up a few times. This rearrangement joins TRBV18 to TRBJ1-5; unclear D gene. The CDR3 sequence is 15 residues long. Trimming removed 2 bases from V and 2 bases from J, with 10 bases in between. Germline V gene lookup returns CDR1 KGHSH and CDR2 LQKENI. The CDR3 coding sequence is TGTGCCAGCTCACCAGGCCAGGTCGGCAATCAGCCCCAGCATTTT. It encodes CASSPGQVGNQPQHF.

V gene TRBV29-1 combines with J gene TRBJ2-7, with D possibly matching TRBD1 (5 bases). This CDR3 has 13 residues. Trimming removed 2 bases at V and 4 bases at J, with 12 bases between. Germline loops: CDR1 SQVTM, CDR2 ANQGSEA. CDR3 sequence (DNA): TGCAGCGTTGAACCAACAGGCGGTTACGAGCAGTACTTC. Encoded protein: CSVEPTGGYEQYF.

V usage is TRBV7-9 and J usage is TRBJ2-3; D not resolved. Germline assignment: CDR1 SEHNR and CDR2 FQNEAQ (reference sequence). V was clipped by 5 bases and J by 6 bases, with 6 bases between them. CDR3 length: 11 residues. The CDR3 DNA is TGTGCCAGCAGCCTCCGGGATACGCAGTATTTT. This encodes CASSLRDTQYF.

This clone was picked up a small number of times. The CDR3 DNA reads TGTGCCAGCAGCTTGATCGACACCGGGGAGCTGTTTTTT. Encoded protein: CASSLIDTGELFF. The V call is TRBV5-6, the J call TRBJ2-2, with D unclear. The germline V and J ends were trimmed by 1 base and 3 bases, with 4 bases remaining between them. This CDR3 has 13 residues. The germline CDR1 and CDR2 sequences are SGHDT and YYEEEE. Full variable domain (rest looked up from reference TRBV5-6 and TRBJ2-2): DAGVTQSPTHLIKTRGQQVTLRCSPKSGHDTVSWYQQALGQGPQFIFQYYEEEERQRGNFPDRFSGHQFPNYSSELNVNALLLGDSALYLCASSLIDTGELFFGEGSRLTVL.

This clone was picked up a small number of times. The chain combines TRBV30 with TRBJ2-1; TRBD2 agrees at 11 bases. Germline CDR1 is GTSNPN and CDR2 is SVGIG (reference sequence). The CDR3 length is 14 residues. Germline trimming cut 2 bases from V and 16 bases from J; bases unmatched to any gene: 13. The CDR3 is CAWSYSGRAGLGFF. DNA for the CDR3: TGTGCCTGGAGTTATAGCGGGAGGGCCGGTTTAGGATTCTTC. The full variable domain, rest sourced from reference TRBV30 and TRBJ2-1, is SQTIHQWPATLVQPVGSPLSLECTVEGTSNPNLYWYRQAAGRGLQLLFYSVGIGQISSEVPQNLSASRPQDRQFILSSKKLLLSDSGFYLCAWSYSGRAGLGFFGPGTRLTVL.

The V and J genes are TRBV7-9 and TRBJ2-5; D gene ambiguous. The J call may be wrong; the DNA end is better matched by TRBJ2-7. Germline CDR1 SEHNR, CDR2 FQNEAQ (reference sequence). There are 11 residues in the CDR3. The CDR3 DNA is TGTGCCAGCAGCCTCTCCTACGAGCAGTACTTC. Amino acid sequence: CASSLSYEQYF.

V is TRBV7-9 and J is TRBJ2-7; 8 nucleotides match TRBD1. CDR1 is SEHNR, CDR2 FQNEAQ, per germline (reference sequence). The CDR3 loop spans 14 amino acids. V lost 5 bases and J lost 2; bases outside the gene matches: 5. In DNA form, the CDR3 reads TGTGCCAGCAGCGCCGGGACAGGAACCTACGAGCAGTACTTC. Protein: CASSAGTGTYEQYF.

The chain joins TRBV6-1 to TRBJ1-3, with a tentative D call TRBD1 (6 bases). In germline, CDR1 is MNHNS, CDR2 SASEGT. Trimming removed 6 bases at V and 3 bases at J, with 9 bases between. The length of the CDR3 is 13 residues. The CDR3 sequence is CASRQGFGNTIYF. CDR3 bases: TGTGCCAGCAGGCAGGGGTTTGGAAACACCATATATTTT.

This clone was seen only a few times. The chain recombines TRBV10-3 with TRBJ2-1; possibly TRBD1 for D (5 bases). Germline V lookup: CDR1 ENHRY, CDR2 SYGVKD. Trimming took off 6 bases at V and 8 bases at J, with 14 bases between the two ends. The CDR3 sequence is 13 residues long. The CDR3 DNA reads TGTGCCATCAGGTCCAGGGAATTCCATGAGCAGTTCTTC. It yields the protein CAIRSREFHEQFF.

This clone was seen more than once but under ten times. The chain links TRBV4-1 to TRBJ2-1; 12 nucleotides line up with TRBD2. V gave up 3 bases and J gave up 9 bases; unmatched junction bases: 12. Germline loops: CDR1 MGHRA, CDR2 YSYEKL. The CDR3 covers 17 residues. The CDR3, as DNA: TGCGCCAGCAGCCAGGATAGGACTAGCGGGGATCGGGGTGAGCAGTTCTTC. It codes for CASSQDRTSGDRGEQFF.

Here the CDR3 reads CASSPAAGVSYNEQFF. The CDR3 DNA follows: TGTGCCAGCTCACCGGCGGCGGGAGTATCCTACAATGAGCAGTTCTTC. The chain combines TRBV18 with TRBJ2-1, with 7 nucleotides matching TRBD2. The germline V gene has CDR1 KGHSH and CDR2 LQKENI. The CDR3 spans 16 residues. Unmatched junction bases numbered 6, after V lost 3 bases and J lost 1 base. The full variable domain, completed using reference TRBV18 and TRBJ2-1, is NAGVMQNPRHLVRRRGQEARLRCSPMKGHSHVYWYRQLPEEGLKFMVYLQKENIIDESGMPKERFSAEFPKEGPSILRIQQVVRGDSAAYFCASSPAAGVSYNEQFFGPGTRLTVL.

This clone was detected only a few times. The chain uses TRBV6-1 and TRBJ1-4; D not resolved. There are 16 residues in the CDR3. V shed 1 base and J shed 4 bases, with 13 bases lying between them. In germline, CDR1 is MNHNS, CDR2 SASEGT. CDR3 residues: CASSEVTGIYNEKLFF. The CDR3 DNA reads as TGTGCCAGCAGTGAAGTGACGGGGATCTATAATGAAAAACTGTTTTTT.